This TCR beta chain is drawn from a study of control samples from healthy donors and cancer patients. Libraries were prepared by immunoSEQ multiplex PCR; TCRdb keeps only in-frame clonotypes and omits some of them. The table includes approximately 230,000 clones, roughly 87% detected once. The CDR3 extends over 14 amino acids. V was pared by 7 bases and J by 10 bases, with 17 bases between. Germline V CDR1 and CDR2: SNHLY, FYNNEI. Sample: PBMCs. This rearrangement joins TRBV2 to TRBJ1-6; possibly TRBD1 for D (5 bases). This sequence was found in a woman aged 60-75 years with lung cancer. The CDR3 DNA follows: TGTGCCAGCACTCCGGACGGCCCAGGGTCACCCCTCCACTTT. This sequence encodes CASTPDGPGSPLHF.